A selection of T cell receptor beta chains follows, all from one sample in a study of regulatory T cells in long-lasting Graves disease. One entry per CDR3 protein results from TCRdb running MiXCR on the multiplex PCR reads. The sample shows 300,000 or so distinct CDR3 sequences, roughly a fifth of them seen only once. Sample: peripheral blood mononuclear cells (PBMCs), taken when the disease was refractory, from a patient treated with antithyroid drugs. All receptors derive from a female donor with Graves disease. Each CDR3 is given with its conserved first and last residue. Each record gives: J gene, clone size, V gene, D gene, CDR3 DNA, CDR3 protein. D genes are given only for firm matches. Clone size, where shown, is once, few, many, or a class for clones that have expanded.

j_call: TRBJ2-2
clone_size: NA
v_call: TRBV6-1
d_call: TRBD2
cdr3_nt: TGTGCCAGCATTTCTAGCGGGAGGAACACCGGGGAGCTGTTTTTT
cdr3_aa: CASISSGRNTGELFF

j_call: TRBJ1-2
clone_size: NA
v_call: TRBV9
d_call: NA
cdr3_nt: TGTGCCAGCAGCGTATGGGGGGCCTATGGCTACACCTTC
cdr3_aa: CASSVWGAYGYTF

j_call: TRBJ2-7
clone_size: many
v_call: TRBV6-1
d_call: NA
cdr3_nt: TGTGCCAGCAGTGAATTCGGCAGTTCCTACGAGCAGTACTTC
cdr3_aa: CASSEFGSSYEQYF

j_call: TRBJ1-3
clone_size: many
v_call: TRBV12-3/TRBV12-4
d_call: NA
cdr3_nt: TGTGCCAGCAGTTTAATTTCCGGCCGTCAGGGAAACACCATATATTTT
cdr3_aa: CASSLISGRQGNTIYF

j_call: TRBJ2-7
clone_size: many
v_call: TRBV7-9
d_call: TRBD1
cdr3_nt: TGTGCCAGCAGCTCCGCCCGGCAGGGGGCATACGAGCAGTACTTC
cdr3_aa: CASSSARQGAYEQYF

j_call: TRBJ1-2
clone_size: few
v_call: TRBV4-1
d_call: TRBD1
cdr3_nt: TGCGCCAGCAGCCCAGGACAGGGCCTAAAAGGAAACTATGGCTACACCTTC
cdr3_aa: CASSPGQGLKGNYGYTF

j_call: TRBJ1-1
clone_size: NA
v_call: TRBV9
d_call: TRBD1
cdr3_nt: TGTGCCAGCAGCGTAGGCGGACAGGGTCGGAATGAAGCTTTCTTT
cdr3_aa: CASSVGGQGRNEAFF

j_call: TRBJ2-2
clone_size: few
v_call: TRBV7-9
d_call: NA
cdr3_nt: TGTGCCAGCAGCGATAGCAGGGTGATCACCGGGGAGCTGTTTTTT
cdr3_aa: CASSDSRVITGELFF

j_call: TRBJ2-7
clone_size: many
v_call: TRBV27
d_call: TRBD1
cdr3_nt: TGTGCCAGCAGTTCCCTCGGACAGGGGGCAGGTTACGAGCAGTACTTC
cdr3_aa: CASSSLGQGAGYEQYF

j_call: TRBJ2-1
clone_size: NA
v_call: TRBV28
d_call: NA
cdr3_nt: TGTGCCAGCAGTTTATTCGGGGCCTACAATGAGCAGTTCTTC
cdr3_aa: CASSLFGAYNEQFF

j_call: TRBJ1-5
clone_size: many
v_call: TRBV2
d_call: TRBD1
cdr3_nt: TGTGCCAGCAGTAAGCGACAGGGGGTAAGCAATCAGCCCCAGCATTTT
cdr3_aa: CASSKRQGVSNQPQHF

j_call: TRBJ2-2
clone_size: NA
v_call: TRBV6-1
d_call: NA
cdr3_nt: TGTGCCAGCAGTCAATTGACGGGGAGATTCACCGGGGAGCTGTTTTTT
cdr3_aa: CASSQLTGRFTGELFF

j_call: TRBJ1-4
clone_size: many
v_call: TRBV28
d_call: TRBD1
cdr3_nt: TGTGCCAGCAGTTTACCCAGGGGGGTTGATGAAAAACTGTTTTTT
cdr3_aa: CASSLPRGVDEKLFF

j_call: TRBJ2-7
clone_size: many
v_call: TRBV11-3
d_call: TRBD1
cdr3_nt: TGTGCCAGCAGCTTAAGTCGCGCGGGGACAGGGCGTGGCGAGCAGTACTTC
cdr3_aa: CASSLSRAGTGRGEQYF

j_call: TRBJ1-5
clone_size: many
v_call: TRBV2
d_call: NA
cdr3_nt: TGTGCCAGCAGTGACTATGGCTCTAACCAGCCCCAGCATTTT
cdr3_aa: CASSDYGSNQPQHF

j_call: TRBJ2-2
clone_size: few
v_call: TRBV3-1
d_call: NA
cdr3_nt: TGTGCCAGCAGTCAACTAGAAGACACCGGGGAGCTGTTTTTT
cdr3_aa: CASSQLEDTGELFF

j_call: TRBJ2-2
clone_size: NA
v_call: TRBV28
d_call: NA
cdr3_nt: TGTGCCACCCGGGGACACACCGGGGAGCTGTTTTTT
cdr3_aa: CATRGHTGELFF

j_call: TRBJ2-5
clone_size: few
v_call: TRBV9
d_call: TRBD2
cdr3_nt: TGTGCCAGCAGCGCTAGAGGGACTAGCGGGCCCCAAGAGACCCAGTACTTC
cdr3_aa: CASSARGTSGPQETQYF

j_call: TRBJ2-5
clone_size: many
v_call: TRBV3-1
d_call: NA
cdr3_nt: TGTGCCAGCAGCCAATGGGCGTCAGGGCGAGAGACCCAGTACTTC
cdr3_aa: CASSQWASGRETQYF

j_call: TRBJ2-7
clone_size: NA
v_call: TRBV29-1
d_call: NA
cdr3_nt: TGCAGCGTTGAAGCGCAGGGGTTCAACGAGCAGTACTTC
cdr3_aa: CSVEAQGFNEQYF

j_call: TRBJ2-5
clone_size: many
v_call: TRBV12-3/TRBV12-4
d_call: NA
cdr3_nt: TGTGCCAGCAGTTTATGGGGGGGCAACCAAGAGACCCAGTACTTC
cdr3_aa: CASSLWGGNQETQYF

j_call: TRBJ2-6
clone_size: few
v_call: TRBV6-9
d_call: NA
cdr3_nt: TGTGCCAGCAGTTATACCTTGCGGTTGGCTGGGGCCAACGTCCTGACTTTC
cdr3_aa: CASSYTLRLAGANVLTF

j_call: TRBJ1-2
clone_size: many
v_call: TRBV6-1
d_call: NA
cdr3_nt: TGTGCCAGCAGTCACGGGGGGGGCTACACCTTC
cdr3_aa: CASSHGGGYTF

j_call: TRBJ2-7
clone_size: few
v_call: TRBV19
d_call: TRBD1
cdr3_nt: TGTGCCAGTAGTCCCACGACAGGGCTGACAAACTACGAGCAGTACTTC
cdr3_aa: CASSPTTGLTNYEQYF

j_call: TRBJ1-2
clone_size: few
v_call: TRBV14
d_call: NA
cdr3_nt: TGTGCCAGCAGCCAAGAATTCCCGGGAGGCTATGGCTACACCTTC
cdr3_aa: CASSQEFPGGYGYTF

j_call: TRBJ2-5
clone_size: few
v_call: TRBV11-2
d_call: NA
cdr3_nt: TGTGCCAGCAGCTTAGGGTATGACCGGGAGACCCAGTACTTC
cdr3_aa: CASSLGYDRETQYF

j_call: TRBJ2-7
clone_size: many
v_call: TRBV12-3/TRBV12-4
d_call: TRBD1
cdr3_nt: TGTGCCAGCAGTTTGGGGACAGGGGTGTACGAGCAGTACTTC
cdr3_aa: CASSLGTGVYEQYF

j_call: TRBJ2-2
clone_size: many
v_call: TRBV10-3
d_call: TRBD1
cdr3_nt: TGTGCCATCGTCGACAGGGCGAACACCGGGGAGCTGTTTTTT
cdr3_aa: CAIVDRANTGELFF

j_call: TRBJ1-1
clone_size: NA
v_call: TRBV7-2
d_call: NA
cdr3_nt: TGTGCCAGCAGCTTAGCGAAGTCGTCTGAAGCTTTCTTT
cdr3_aa: CASSLAKSSEAFF

j_call: TRBJ2-5
clone_size: many
v_call: TRBV28
d_call: TRBD2
cdr3_nt: TGTGCCAGCAGTTTAGCGCGGGGGGGGCTAGTCGGAACGGAGACCCAGTACTTC
cdr3_aa: CASSLARGGLVGTETQYF

j_call: TRBJ1-2
clone_size: many
v_call: TRBV7-2
d_call: TRBD1
cdr3_nt: TGTGCCAGCAGCTTCGCCGGGACAGGGGACGGCTACACCTTC
cdr3_aa: CASSFAGTGDGYTF

j_call: TRBJ2-6
clone_size: many
v_call: TRBV5-6
d_call: NA
cdr3_nt: TGTGCCAGCAGCTTGTTCGTTCGCTCTGGGGCCAACGTCCTGACTTTC
cdr3_aa: CASSLFVRSGANVLTF

j_call: TRBJ2-5
clone_size: many
v_call: TRBV7-8
d_call: TRBD2
cdr3_nt: TGTGCCAGCAGCCCTACCCGCGGACTAGCGGGAGAAGGGGAGACCCAGTACTTC
cdr3_aa: CASSPTRGLAGEGETQYF

j_call: TRBJ1-6
clone_size: once
v_call: TRBV7-9
d_call: TRBD1
cdr3_nt: TGTGCCAGCAGGGGGGACAGCAATAATTCACCCCTCCACTTT
cdr3_aa: CASRGDSNNSPLHF

j_call: TRBJ1-2
clone_size: many
v_call: TRBV6-2/TRBV6-3
d_call: NA
cdr3_nt: TGTGCCAGCAGTTGGAGCAGGGAGTCCTATGGCTACACCTTC
cdr3_aa: CASSWSRESYGYTF

j_call: TRBJ2-5
clone_size: many
v_call: TRBV30
d_call: NA
cdr3_nt: TGTGCCTGGAGTACTCAAGAGACCCAGTACTTC
cdr3_aa: CAWSTQETQYF

j_call: TRBJ1-5
clone_size: NA
v_call: TRBV5-4
d_call: NA
cdr3_nt: TGTGCCAGCAGCCCGGGCGGGCCTAAACCCAATCAGCCCCAGCATTTT
cdr3_aa: CASSPGGPKPNQPQHF

j_call: TRBJ2-5
clone_size: NA
v_call: TRBV9
d_call: NA
cdr3_nt: TGTGCCAGCAGCGTGGGAGACAGTTGGGGGGAGACCCAGTACTTC
cdr3_aa: CASSVGDSWGETQYF

j_call: TRBJ2-7
clone_size: NA
v_call: TRBV7-2
d_call: NA
cdr3_nt: TGTGCCAGCAGCCCCAAAACCGGGACACCAAGCCTCTACGAGCAGTACTTC
cdr3_aa: CASSPKTGTPSLYEQYF

j_call: TRBJ2-5
clone_size: many
v_call: TRBV7-3
d_call: TRBD2
cdr3_nt: TGTGCCAGCAGCCCTAGCGGGGAAGAGACCCAGTACTTC
cdr3_aa: CASSPSGEETQYF

j_call: TRBJ1-6
clone_size: NA
v_call: TRBV11-2
d_call: NA
cdr3_nt: TGTGCCAGCAGCCCCCGGGGCTATAATTCACCCCTCCACTTT
cdr3_aa: CASSPRGYNSPLHF

j_call: TRBJ1-3
clone_size: few
v_call: TRBV9
d_call: NA
cdr3_nt: TGTGCCAGCAGCGTAGGTGGGGCGGAAAACACCATATATTTT
cdr3_aa: CASSVGGAENTIYF

j_call: TRBJ2-1
clone_size: few
v_call: TRBV20-1
d_call: TRBD2
cdr3_nt: TGCAGTGCTAAGTTAAGACTAGCGGGAGGGCCAACTGAGCAGTTCTTC
cdr3_aa: CSAKLRLAGGPTEQFF

j_call: TRBJ1-1
clone_size: few
v_call: TRBV20-1
d_call: TRBD1
cdr3_nt: TGCAGTGCTAGCGGACAGGGTTGGAACACTGAAGCTTTCTTT
cdr3_aa: CSASGQGWNTEAFF

j_call: TRBJ2-7
clone_size: many
v_call: TRBV7-3
d_call: NA
cdr3_nt: TGTGCCAGCAGCCATGGGGGCAGGAGACCCTACGAGCAGTACTTC
cdr3_aa: CASSHGGRRPYEQYF

j_call: TRBJ2-7
clone_size: many
v_call: TRBV7-8
d_call: NA
cdr3_nt: TGTGCCAGCAGCTTGTCTGGGGAGCTTAACTACGAGCAGTACTTC
cdr3_aa: CASSLSGELNYEQYF